This T cell receptor beta chain was sequenced in a study of T cell clonality in common variable immunodeficiency. Equal genomic DNA amounts from CVID and control samples were sequenced. Using immunoSEQ multiplex PCR, the repertoire was profiled, and TCRdb retains in-frame clones only, with some absent. The data show 35,000 to 45,000 clones, with none appearing a single time. V was shortened by 1 base and J by 6 bases, with 8 bases between the two germline ends. This CDR3 is 13 amino acids long. Per germline, CDR1 SGDLS and CDR2 YYNGEE. Study-wide results and limits: Fewer deletions and N-nucleotide insertions were reportedly seen in common variable immunodeficiency TCR beta sequences. CVID patient heterogeneity limited repertoire-clinical complication correlations. What drives increased CVID clonality needs T cell subpopulation sequencing.

This clone has a count of ten or more. Its antigen is not identified. The CDR3 end lies 3 residues beyond the end of the read and is filled in from the germline J gene. The sequence was obtained from a person aged 18 to 75 in good health. The material sequenced was peripheral blood mononuclear cells. The gene calls are TRBV9 and TRBJ2-1; D is unclear. The sequenced CDR3 bases are TGTGCCAGCAGCGTAAATATCGGCAATGAG. Its translation: CASSVNIGNE. The complete CDR3 protein is CASSVNIGNEQFF.